This T cell receptor beta chain appears in the sequencing data of a study of T cell changes during pregnancy in multiple sclerosis. The method was immunoSEQ multiplex PCR; TCRdb's version includes in-frame clones alone and lacks a portion of them. The sample consists of approximately 46,000 clones, 80% to 90% of them appearing once. Looked up from germline, CDR1 is ENHRY and CDR2 is SYGVKD. The CDR3 contains 13 residues. The V end was cut by 2 bases, the J end by 4 bases, with 8 bases between. The TCR was taken from a female donor with multiple sclerosis, enrolled in a pregnancy study. Sequencing was performed on CD4+ T cells from peripheral blood mononuclear cells, taken after pregnancy. The chain combines TRBV10-3 with TRBJ1-1; a weak D match, TRBD1 (6 bases). The CDR3 sequence: CAISETGTTEAFF. The CDR3, as DNA: TGTGCCATCAGTGAGACAGGGACCACTGAAGCTTTCTTT.